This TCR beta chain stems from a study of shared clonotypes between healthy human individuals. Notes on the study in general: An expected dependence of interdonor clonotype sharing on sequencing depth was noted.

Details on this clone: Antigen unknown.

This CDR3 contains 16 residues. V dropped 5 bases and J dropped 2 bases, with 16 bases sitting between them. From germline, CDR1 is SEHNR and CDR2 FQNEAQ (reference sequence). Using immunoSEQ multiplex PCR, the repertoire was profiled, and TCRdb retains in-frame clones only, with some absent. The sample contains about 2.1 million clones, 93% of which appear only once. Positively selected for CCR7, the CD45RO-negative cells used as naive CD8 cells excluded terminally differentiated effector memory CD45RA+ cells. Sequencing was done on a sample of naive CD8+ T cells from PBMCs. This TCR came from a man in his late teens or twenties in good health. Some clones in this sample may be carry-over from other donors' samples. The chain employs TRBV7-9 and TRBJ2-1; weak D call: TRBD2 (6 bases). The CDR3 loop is CASSARGGATYNEQFF. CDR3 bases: TGTGCCAGCAGCGCCCGTGGCGGGGCCACCTACAATGAGCAGTTCTTC. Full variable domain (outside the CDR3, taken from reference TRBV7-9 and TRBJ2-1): DTGVSQNPRHKITKRGQNVTFRCDPISEHNRLYWYRQTLGQGPEFLTYFQNEAQLEKSRLLSDRFSAERPKGSFSTLEIQRTEQGDSAMYLCASSARGGATYNEQFFGPGTRLTVL.